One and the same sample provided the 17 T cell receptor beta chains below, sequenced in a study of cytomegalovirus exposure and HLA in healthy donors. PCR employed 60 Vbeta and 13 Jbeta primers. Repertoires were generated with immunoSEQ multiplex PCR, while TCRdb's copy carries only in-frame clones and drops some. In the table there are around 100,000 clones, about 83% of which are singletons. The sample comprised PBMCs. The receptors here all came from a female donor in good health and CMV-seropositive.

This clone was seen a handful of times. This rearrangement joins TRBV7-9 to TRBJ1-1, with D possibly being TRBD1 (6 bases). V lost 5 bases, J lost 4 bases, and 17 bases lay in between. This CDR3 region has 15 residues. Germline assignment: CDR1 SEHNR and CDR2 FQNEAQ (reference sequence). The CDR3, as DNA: TGTGCCAGCAGCCCACAGGGCCTGGCGGGCACTGAAGCTTTCTTT. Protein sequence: CASSPQGLAGTEAFF.

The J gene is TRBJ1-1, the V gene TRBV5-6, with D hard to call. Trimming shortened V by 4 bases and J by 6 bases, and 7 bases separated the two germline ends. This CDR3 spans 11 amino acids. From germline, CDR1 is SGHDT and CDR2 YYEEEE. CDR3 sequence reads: CASSTGAEAFF. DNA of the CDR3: TGTGCCAGCAGCACCGGGGCTGAAGCTTTCTTT.

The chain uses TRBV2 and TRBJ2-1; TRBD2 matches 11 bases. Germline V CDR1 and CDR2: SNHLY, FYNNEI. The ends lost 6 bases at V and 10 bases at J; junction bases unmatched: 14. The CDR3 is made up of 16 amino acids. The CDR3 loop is CASRGGTASGRREQFF. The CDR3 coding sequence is TGTGCCAGCAGGGGGGGGACAGCTAGCGGGAGGCGGGAGCAGTTCTTC.

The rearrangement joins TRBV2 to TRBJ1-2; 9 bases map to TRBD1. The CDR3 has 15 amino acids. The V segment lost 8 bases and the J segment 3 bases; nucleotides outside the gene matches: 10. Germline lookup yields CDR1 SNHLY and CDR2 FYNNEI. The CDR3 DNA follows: TGTGCCAGCGCCCCGACACAGGGGGCTTACTATGGCTACACCTTC. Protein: CASAPTQGAYYGYTF.

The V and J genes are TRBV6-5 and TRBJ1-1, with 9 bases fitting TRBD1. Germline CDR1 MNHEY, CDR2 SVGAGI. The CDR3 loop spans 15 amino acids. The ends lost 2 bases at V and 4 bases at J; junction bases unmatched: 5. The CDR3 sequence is CASSYRDRVGTEAFF. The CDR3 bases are TGTGCCAGCAGTTACCGGGACAGGGTTGGCACTGAAGCTTTCTTT.

The CDR3, as DNA: TGCGCCAGCAGCTTGGGGTTGCGGGAGGCTAAAAATGAGCAGTTCTTC. This translates into CASSLGLREAKNEQFF. This chain links TRBV5-1 with TRBJ2-1, with TRBD2 identical over 8 bases. In germline, CDR1 is SGHRS, CDR2 YFSETQ. The CDR3 totals 16 residues. The V gene end was trimmed by 0 bases and the J gene end by 7 bases; junction bases not matched to a gene: 9.

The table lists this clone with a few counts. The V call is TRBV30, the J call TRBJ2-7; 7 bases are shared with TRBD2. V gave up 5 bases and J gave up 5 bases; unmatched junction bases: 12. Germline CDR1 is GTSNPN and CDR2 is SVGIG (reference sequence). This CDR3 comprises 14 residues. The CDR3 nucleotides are TGTGCCTGGGGGGCCGGGGGGACCTCGGACGAGCAGTACTTC. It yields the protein CAWGAGGTSDEQYF.

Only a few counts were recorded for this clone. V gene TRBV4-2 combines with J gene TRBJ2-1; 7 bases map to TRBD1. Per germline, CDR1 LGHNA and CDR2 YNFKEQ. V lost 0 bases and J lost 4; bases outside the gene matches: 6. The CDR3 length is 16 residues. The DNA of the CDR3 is TGTGCCAGCAGCCAAGAGCCAGGGGGATTTTACAATGAGCAGTTCTTC. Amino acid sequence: CASSQEPGGFYNEQFF.

The CDR3: CASSSQGSDSPLHF. DNA for the CDR3: TGCGCCAGCAGCTCCCAGGGTTCCGATTCACCCCTCCACTTT. The V call is TRBV5-1, the J call TRBJ1-6, with D possibly matching TRBD1 (5 bases). Germline V gene sequence: CDR1 SGHRS, CDR2 YFSETQ. The CDR3 contains 14 residues. Between the trimmed V and J ends, which lost 3 bases and 8 bases, there was a span of 12 bases.

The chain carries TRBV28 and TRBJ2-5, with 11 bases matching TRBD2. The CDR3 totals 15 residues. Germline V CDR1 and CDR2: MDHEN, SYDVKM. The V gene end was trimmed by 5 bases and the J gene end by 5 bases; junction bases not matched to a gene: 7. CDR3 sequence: CASSEIAGGEETQYF. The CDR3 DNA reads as TGTGCCAGCAGTGAAATAGCGGGAGGGGAGGAGACCCAGTACTTC.

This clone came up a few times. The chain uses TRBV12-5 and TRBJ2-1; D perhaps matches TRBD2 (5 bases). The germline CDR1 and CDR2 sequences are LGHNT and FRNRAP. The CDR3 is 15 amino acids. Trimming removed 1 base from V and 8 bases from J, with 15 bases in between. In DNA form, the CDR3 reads TGTGCTAGTGGTTTGGGAGTTTATGACGGGGATGAGCAGTTCTTC. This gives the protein CASGLGVYDGDEQFF.

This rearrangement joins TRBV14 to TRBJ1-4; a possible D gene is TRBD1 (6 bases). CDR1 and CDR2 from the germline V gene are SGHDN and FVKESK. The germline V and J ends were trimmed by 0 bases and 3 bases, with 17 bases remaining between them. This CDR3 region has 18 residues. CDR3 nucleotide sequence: TGTGCCAGCAGCCAAGATCTGATCTCAGGGGCATCTAATGAAAAACTGTTTTTT. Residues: CASSQDLISGASNEKLFF.

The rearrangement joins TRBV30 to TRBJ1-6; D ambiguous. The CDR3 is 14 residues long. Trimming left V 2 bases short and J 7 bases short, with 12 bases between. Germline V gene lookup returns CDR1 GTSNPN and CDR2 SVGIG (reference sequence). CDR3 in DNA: TGTGCCTGGAGTCCCGGGGAATGGAATTCACCCCTCCACTTT. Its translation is CAWSPGEWNSPLHF. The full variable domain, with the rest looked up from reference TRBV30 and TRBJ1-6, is SQTIHQWPATLVQPVGSPLSLECTVEGTSNPNLYWYRQAAGRGLQLLFYSVGIGQISSEVPQNLSASRPQDRQFILSSKKLLLSDSGFYLCAWSPGEWNSPLHFGNGTRLTVT.

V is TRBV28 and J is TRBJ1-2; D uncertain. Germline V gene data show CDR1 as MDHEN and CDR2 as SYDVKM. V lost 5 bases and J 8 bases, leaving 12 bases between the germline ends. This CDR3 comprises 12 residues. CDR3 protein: CASSHPAGGYTF. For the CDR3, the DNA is TGTGCCAGCAGTCACCCGGCGGGGGGCTACACCTTC.

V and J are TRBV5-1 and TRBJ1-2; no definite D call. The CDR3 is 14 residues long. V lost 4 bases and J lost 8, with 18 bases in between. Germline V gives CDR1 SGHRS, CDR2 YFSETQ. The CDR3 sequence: CASSPAGGRVGYTF. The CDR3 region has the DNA TGCGCCAGCAGCCCTGCGGGCGGCCGGGTCGGCTACACCTTC. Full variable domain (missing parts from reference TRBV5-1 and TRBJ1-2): KAGVTQTPRYLIKTRGQQVTLSCSPISGHRSVSWYQQTPGQGLQFLFEYFSETQRNKGNFPGRFSGRQFSNSRSEMNVSTLELGDSALYLCASSPAGGRVGYTFGSGTRLTVV.

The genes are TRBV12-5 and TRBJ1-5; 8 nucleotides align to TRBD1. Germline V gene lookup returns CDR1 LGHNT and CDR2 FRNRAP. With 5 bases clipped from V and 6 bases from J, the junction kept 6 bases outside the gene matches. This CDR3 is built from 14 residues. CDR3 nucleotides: TGTGCTAGTGGTCCAGGGGGCCAGGGTCAGCCCCAGCATTTT. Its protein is CASGPGGQGQPQHF.

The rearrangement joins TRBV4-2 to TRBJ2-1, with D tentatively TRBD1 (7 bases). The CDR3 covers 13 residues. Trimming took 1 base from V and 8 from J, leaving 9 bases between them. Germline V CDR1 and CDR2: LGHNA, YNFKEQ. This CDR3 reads CASSQARGDEQFF. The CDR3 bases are TGTGCCAGCAGCCAAGCCAGGGGGGATGAGCAGTTCTTC.